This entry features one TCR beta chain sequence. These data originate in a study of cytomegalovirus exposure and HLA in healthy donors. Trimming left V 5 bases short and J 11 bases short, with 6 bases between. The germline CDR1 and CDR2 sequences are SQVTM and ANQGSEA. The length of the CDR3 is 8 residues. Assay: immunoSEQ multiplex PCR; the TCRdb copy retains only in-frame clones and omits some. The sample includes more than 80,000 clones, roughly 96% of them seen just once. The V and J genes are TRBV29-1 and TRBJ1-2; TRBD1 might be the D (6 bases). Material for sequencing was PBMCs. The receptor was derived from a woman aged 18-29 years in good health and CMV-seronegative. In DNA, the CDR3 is TGCAGCGTTACAGGGTACACCTTC. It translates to CSVTGYTF.